Sequencing of this TCR beta chain was carried out in a study of identical twins. Study-wide results and caveats: Models underestimated out-of-frame TCR alpha sharing in monozygotic twins.

This clonotype was seen a handful of times. Its target is not known. TCRdb ran MiXCR on the 5' RACE reads and lists one entry per CDR3 protein. In the table there are over 250,000 distinct CDR3 sequences, roughly 10% of which are singletons. The V and J ends lost 0 bases and 5 bases respectively, with 5 bases between them. Germline V CDR1 and CDR2: MDHEN, SYDVKM. CDR3 size: 12 residues. These records were also assigned to another study, of yellow fever vaccine responses in identical twins. As that report states: It has been reported that, in twins, the vaccine T cell response seemed partly convergent and partly personalized.

The chain uses TRBV28 and TRBJ2-7; D remains unclear. The receptor comes from a woman aged 18-30 years in good health. Sequenced material: CD8+ T cells sorted from blood. As DNA, the CDR3 is TGTGCCAGCAGTTTATGGGGTAACGAGCAGTACTTC. It specifies CASSLWGNEQYF. The full variable domain, completed using reference TRBV28 and TRBJ2-7, is DVKVTQSSRYLVKRTGEKVFLECVQDMDHENMFWYRQDPGLGLRLIYFSYDVKMKEKGDIPEGYSVSREKKERFSLILESASTNQTSMYLCASSLWGNEQYFGPGTRLTVT.